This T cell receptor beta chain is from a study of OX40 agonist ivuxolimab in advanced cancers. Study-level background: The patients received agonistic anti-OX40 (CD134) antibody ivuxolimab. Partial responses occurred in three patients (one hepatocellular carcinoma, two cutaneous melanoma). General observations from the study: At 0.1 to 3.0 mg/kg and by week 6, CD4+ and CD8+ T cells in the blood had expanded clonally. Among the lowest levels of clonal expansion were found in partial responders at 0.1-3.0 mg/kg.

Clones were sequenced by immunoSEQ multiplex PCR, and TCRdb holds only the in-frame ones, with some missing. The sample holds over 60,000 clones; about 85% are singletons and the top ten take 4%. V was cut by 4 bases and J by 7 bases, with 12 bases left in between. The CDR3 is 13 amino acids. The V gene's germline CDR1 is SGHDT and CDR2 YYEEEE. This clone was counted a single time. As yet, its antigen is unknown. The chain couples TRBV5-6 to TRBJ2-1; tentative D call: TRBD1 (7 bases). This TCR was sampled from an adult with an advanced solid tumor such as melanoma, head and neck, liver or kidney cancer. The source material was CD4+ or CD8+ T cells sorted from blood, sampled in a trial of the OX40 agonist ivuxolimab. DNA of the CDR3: TGTGCCAGCAGCCTACAGGGGAGGAATGAGCAGTTCTTC. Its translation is CASSLQGRNEQFF.